This TCR beta chain was obtained from a study of metastatic and nonmetastatic thyroid tumors. The study, taken as a whole, reports: Malignant thyroid tumors reportedly exceeded benign nodules significantly in TCR beta diversity, with the difference appearing in blood and tumor.

This clone turned up a few times. Its specificity is not known. All patients reached thyroid surgery having received no treatment beforehand. The CDR3 is 14 residues long. V shed 1 base, J shed 7 bases, and the junction held 6 bases outside the gene matches. CDR1 is MNHNS and CDR2 is SASEGT in the germline V gene. TCRdb used MiXCR to call clones anew from the PCR reads. The sample consists of roughly 48,000 clones, more than 15% of them appearing once. The clonotype was recovered from a female donor with papillary thyroid cancer or a benign thyroid nodule (not recorded which). Some clones in this sample may be carry-over from other donors' samples. The chain recombines TRBV6-1 with TRBJ1-2; 7 bases are a match to TRBD1. The sample was blood. The CDR3 here is CASSEVDREGGYTF. For the CDR3, the DNA is TGTGCCAGCAGTGAAGTAGACAGGGAAGGTGGCTACACCTTC.